The sequence of this T cell receptor beta chain was determined in a study of T cell repertoires in cytomegalovirus infection (dated by TCRdb to the late 2010s). In terms of the full investigation: Recently identified HLA-C-restricted CMV epitopes, whose presentation resists viral immunomodulation, were targeted by peptide stimulations together with well-studied HLA-B-restricted epitopes. Donor HLA type was relevant to the analysis, because carriage of CMV infection together with the matching HLA type was indicated by public TCR beta signatures.

Interpreted using the paper, the treatment or condition label stands for: in vitro stimulation with specific CMV peptide epitopes to enrich CMV-specific T cells. TCRdb shows the sequencer as Illumina HiSeq 1500. Using fastp at Q25 and MiXCR, TCRdb reprocessed the public reads and kept productive beta chains. Each entry merges the rows of one CDR3 protein and shows their most common DNA and genes. This sample gives approximately 1,000,000 distinct CDR3 sequences in total; about a third of them show up just once. The top ten clones comprise roughly 13% of the sample. Findings and caveats that apply to the study as a whole: The ex vivo response was dominated by HLA-C-restricted CMV-specific TCR beta clonotypes, and the single most frequent clonotype in two of eight donors was supplied by these HLA-C-restricted clonotypes. In both this cohort and an independent cohort of 352 donors, the cumulative frequency of public TCR beta family members distinguished carriers of CMV infection plus the relevant HLA type.

The trim is 2 bases for V and 4 bases for J, with a gap of 6 bases between the germline ends. The CDR3, cysteine through phenylalanine, is 13 amino acids long. Left in the record is the CDR3 DNA by itself, 39 bases read in frame from the first base. CDR1 SGHAT and CDR2 FQNNGV were looked up in the germline V gene. This clonotype showed up just a few times. It lacks a known antigen. No base quality values were provided; no much bigger clone lies one nucleotide off. The receptor was isolated from a human donor in good health (CMV status not recorded). Some clones in this sample may be carry-over from other donors' samples. The sequencing used cultured CD8+ T cells from PBMCs, collected from culture after CMV antigen stimulation. The V and J genes are TRBV11-2 and TRBJ1-5; the D segment cannot be called with confidence. The bases read TGTGCCAGCAGCTTACGCTGGAATCAGCCCCAGCATTTT. Translated, this is CASSLRWNQPQHF.